The rows below give T cell receptor beta chains drawn from one sample of a study of blood T cell repertoires in COVID-19. Produced via immunoSEQ multiplex PCR; TCRdb's table is partial and in-frame only. The sample consists of 340,000 or so clones, around 82% of them appearing once. Material for sequencing was peripheral blood. These receptors originate from a man between 25 and 39 years old with active or convalescent COVID-19. CDR3s include the opening cysteine and the closing phenylalanine or tryptophan. A D gene is named only where the DNA matches it firmly. Rows may omit the clone size; those that give it use once, few, many or a size class.

TRBD2	.	TRBV7-6	TRBJ2-1	CASSKSQQSGGAYNEQFF	TGTGCCAGCAGCAAATCCCAGCAATCCGGGGGGGCCTACAATGAGCAGTTCTTC
.	.	TRBV20-1	TRBJ2-3	CSASKPEQTTDTQYF	TGCAGTGCTAGTAAACCGGAGCAGACCACAGATACGCAGTATTTT
TRBD1	once	TRBV30	TRBJ2-6	CAWGRGTGTVGANVLTF	TGTGCCTGGGGACGAGGGACAGGTACCGTCGGGGCCAACGTCCTGACTTTC
TRBD1	.	TRBV4-2	TRBJ1-5	CASSQDRGANQPQHF	TGTGCCAGCAGCCAAGACAGGGGGGCTAATCAGCCCCAGCATTTT
.	.	TRBV6-1	TRBJ2-7	CASSEYGDGASYEQYF	TGTGCCAGCAGTGAGTATGGGGATGGGGCGTCCTACGAGCAGTACTTC
.	.	TRBV3-1/TRBV3-2	TRBJ2-1	CASHVSGNYNEQFF	TGTGCCAGCCACGTTAGCGGCAACTACAATGAGCAGTTCTTC
TRBD1	.	TRBV28	TRBJ1-2	CASSLDGRGPHGYTF	TGTGCCAGCAGTTTAGACGGCAGGGGGCCCCATGGCTACACCTTC
TRBD1	.	TRBV6-2/TRBV6-3	TRBJ2-4	CASSKWTGGGSDIQYF	TGTGCCAGCAGCAAGTGGACAGGGGGCGGGAGTGACATTCAGTACTTC
TRBD2	.	TRBV10-3	TRBJ2-5	CAISDLGNSGGQETQYF	TGTGCCATCAGTGACCTTGGTAATAGCGGGGGACAAGAGACCCAGTACTTC
.	.	TRBV30	TRBJ1-1	CAWTISGMNTEAFF	TGTGCCTGGACCATATCGGGTATGAACACTGAAGCTTTCTTT
TRBD1	.	TRBV27	TRBJ1-3	CASSAKSGGGNTIYF	TGTGCCAGCAGTGCGAAATCAGGGGGTGGAAACACCATATATTTT
.	few	TRBV2	TRBJ1-5	CASRGGQGPQHF	TGTGCCAGCAGGGGGGGTCAGGGGCCCCAGCATTTT
.	.	TRBV19	TRBJ2-3	CASRGLLAGGTDTQYF	TGTGCCAGTAGGGGATTACTAGCAGGCGGCACAGATACGCAGTATTTT
TRBD2	.	TRBV29-1	TRBJ2-3	CSAEGAGDSTDTQYF	TGCAGCGCTGAAGGGGCGGGGGATAGCACAGATACGCAGTATTTT
.	.	TRBV19	TRBJ1-1	CASSWAGNTEAFF	TGTGCCAGTAGTTGGGCAGGGAACACTGAAGCTTTCTTT
.	.	TRBV20-1	TRBJ2-7	CSASRGTEHF	TGCAGTGCTAGTCGCGGGACAGAACACTTC
.	many	TRBV5-1	TRBJ2-1	CASSLAGDEQFF	TGCGCCAGCAGCTTGGCAGGGGATGAGCAGTTCTTC
TRBD1	.	TRBV5-4	TRBJ2-1	CASSSGTGGYNEQFF	TGTGCCAGCAGCTCAGGGACAGGGGGCTACAATGAGCAGTTCTTC
.	.	TRBV2	TRBJ1-5	CASALEVRNQPQHF	TGTGCCAGCGCCTTAGAAGTCCGGAATCAGCCCCAGCATTTT
TRBD2	once	TRBV6-1	TRBJ2-5	CASSEWRERRETQYF	TGTGCCAGCAGTGAATGGCGGGAGAGGCGCGAGACCCAGTACTTC
.	.	TRBV10-3	TRBJ1-1	CAIIDAARATEAFF	TGTGCCATCATCGATGCGGCCAGGGCCACTGAAGCTTTCTTT
.	.	TRBV12-3/TRBV12-4	TRBJ1-2	CASSFYRSYGYTF	TGTGCCAGCAGTTTTTACAGGAGTTATGGCTACACCTTC
.	.	TRBV6-5	TRBJ1-5	CASRGVEDQPQHF	TGTGCCAGCAGAGGGGTTGAGGATCAGCCCCAGCATTTT